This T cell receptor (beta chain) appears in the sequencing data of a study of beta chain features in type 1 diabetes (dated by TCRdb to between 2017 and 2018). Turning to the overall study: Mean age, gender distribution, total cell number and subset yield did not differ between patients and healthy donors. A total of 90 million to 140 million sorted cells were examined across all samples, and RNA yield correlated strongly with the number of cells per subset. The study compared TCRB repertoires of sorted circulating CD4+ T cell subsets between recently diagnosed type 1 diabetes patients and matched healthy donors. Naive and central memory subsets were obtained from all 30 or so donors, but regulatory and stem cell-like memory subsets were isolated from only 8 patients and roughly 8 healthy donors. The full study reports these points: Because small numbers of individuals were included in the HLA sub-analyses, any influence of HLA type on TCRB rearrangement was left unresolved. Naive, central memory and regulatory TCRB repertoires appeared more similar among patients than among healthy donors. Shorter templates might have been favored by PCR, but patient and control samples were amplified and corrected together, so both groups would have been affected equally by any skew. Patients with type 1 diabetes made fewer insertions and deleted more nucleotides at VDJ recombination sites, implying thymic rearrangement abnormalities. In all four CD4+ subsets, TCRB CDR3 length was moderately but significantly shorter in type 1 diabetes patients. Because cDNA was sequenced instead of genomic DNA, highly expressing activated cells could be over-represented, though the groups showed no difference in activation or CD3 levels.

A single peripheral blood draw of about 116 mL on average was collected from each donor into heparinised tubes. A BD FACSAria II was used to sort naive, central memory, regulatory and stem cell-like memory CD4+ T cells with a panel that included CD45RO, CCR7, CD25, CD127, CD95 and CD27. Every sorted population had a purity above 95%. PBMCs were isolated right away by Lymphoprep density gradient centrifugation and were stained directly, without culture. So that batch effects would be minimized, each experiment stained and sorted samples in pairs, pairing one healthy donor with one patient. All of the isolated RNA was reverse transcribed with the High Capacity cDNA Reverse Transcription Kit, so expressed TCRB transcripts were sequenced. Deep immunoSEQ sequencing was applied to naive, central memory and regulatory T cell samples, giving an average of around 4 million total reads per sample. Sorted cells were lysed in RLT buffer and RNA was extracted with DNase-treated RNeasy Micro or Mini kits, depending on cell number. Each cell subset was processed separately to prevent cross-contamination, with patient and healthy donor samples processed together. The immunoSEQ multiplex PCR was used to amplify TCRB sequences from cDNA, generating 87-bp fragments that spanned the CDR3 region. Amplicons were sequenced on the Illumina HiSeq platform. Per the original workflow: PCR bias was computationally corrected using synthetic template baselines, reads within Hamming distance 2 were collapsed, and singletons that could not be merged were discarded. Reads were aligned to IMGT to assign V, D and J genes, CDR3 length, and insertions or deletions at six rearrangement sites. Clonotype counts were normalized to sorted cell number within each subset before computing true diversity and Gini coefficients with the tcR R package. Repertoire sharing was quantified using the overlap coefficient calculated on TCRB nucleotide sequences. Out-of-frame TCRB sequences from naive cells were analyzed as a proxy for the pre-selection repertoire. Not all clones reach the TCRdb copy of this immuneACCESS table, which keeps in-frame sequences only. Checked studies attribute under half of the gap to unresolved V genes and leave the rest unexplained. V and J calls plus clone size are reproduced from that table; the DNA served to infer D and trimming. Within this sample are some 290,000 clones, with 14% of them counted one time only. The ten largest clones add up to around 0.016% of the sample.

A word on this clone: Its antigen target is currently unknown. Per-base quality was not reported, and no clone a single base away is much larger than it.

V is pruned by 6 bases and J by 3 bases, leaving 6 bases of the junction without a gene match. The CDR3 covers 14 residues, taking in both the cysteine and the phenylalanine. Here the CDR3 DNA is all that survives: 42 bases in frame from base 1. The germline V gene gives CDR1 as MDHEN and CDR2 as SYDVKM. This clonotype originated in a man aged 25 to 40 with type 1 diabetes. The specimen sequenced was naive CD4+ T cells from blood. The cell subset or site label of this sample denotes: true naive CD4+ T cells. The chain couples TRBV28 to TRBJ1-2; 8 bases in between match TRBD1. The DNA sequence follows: TGTGCCAGCAGATCGGGACAGGCGGACTATGGCTACACCTTC. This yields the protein CASRSGQADYGYTF.